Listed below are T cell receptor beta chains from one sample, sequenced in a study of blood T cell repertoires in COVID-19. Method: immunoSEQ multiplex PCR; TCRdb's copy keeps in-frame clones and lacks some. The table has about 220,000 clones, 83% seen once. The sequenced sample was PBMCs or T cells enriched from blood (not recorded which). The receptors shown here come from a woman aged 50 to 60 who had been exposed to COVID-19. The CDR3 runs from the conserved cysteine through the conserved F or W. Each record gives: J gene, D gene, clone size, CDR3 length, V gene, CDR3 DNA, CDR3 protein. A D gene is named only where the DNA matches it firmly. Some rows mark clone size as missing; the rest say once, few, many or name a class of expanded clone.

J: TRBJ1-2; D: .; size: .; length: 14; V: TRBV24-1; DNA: TGTGCCACCAGTGATTTGTCCGCTAACTATGGCTACACCTTC; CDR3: CATSDLSANYGYTF
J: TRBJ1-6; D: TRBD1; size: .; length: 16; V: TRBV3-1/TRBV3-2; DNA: TGTGCCAGCAGCCCAACCCCAGGGGGATATAATTCACCCCTCCACTTT; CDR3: CASSPTPGGYNSPLHF
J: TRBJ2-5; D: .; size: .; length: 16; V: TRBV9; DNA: TGTGCCAGCAGCGGCCCCCTAGCGCCGAGCCAAGAGACCCAGTACTTC; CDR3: CASSGPLAPSQETQYF
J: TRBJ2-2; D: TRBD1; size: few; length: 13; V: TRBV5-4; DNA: TGTGCCAGCAGCACAGGGGGCGCCGGGGAGCTGTTTTTT; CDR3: CASSTGGAGELFF
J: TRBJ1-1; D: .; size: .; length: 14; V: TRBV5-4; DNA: TGTGCCAGCAGCTTGGGGCAGGCCAACACTGAAGCTTTCTTT; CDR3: CASSLGQANTEAFF
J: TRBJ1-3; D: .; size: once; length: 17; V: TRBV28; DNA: TGTGCCAGCAGTTTACACTCTACCTCCTTCTCTGGAAACACCATATATTTT; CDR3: CASSLHSTSFSGNTIYF
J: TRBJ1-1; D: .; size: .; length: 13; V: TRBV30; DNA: TGTGCCTGGACTCTATTTCCCCACACTGAAGCTTTCTTT; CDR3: CAWTLFPHTEAFF
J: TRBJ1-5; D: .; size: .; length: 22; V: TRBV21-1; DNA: TGTGCCAGCAGCGCATCCCGGGGCCTATCGCCGGGACAGGGCTGTAGCAATCAGCCCCAGCATTTT; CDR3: CASSASRGLSPGQGCSNQPQHF
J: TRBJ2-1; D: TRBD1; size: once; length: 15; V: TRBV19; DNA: TGTGCCAGTAGTATAGCGGGACAGGGCTACAATGAGCAGTTCTTC; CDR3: CASSIAGQGYNEQFF
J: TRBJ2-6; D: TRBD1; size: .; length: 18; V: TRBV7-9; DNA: TGTGCCAGCAGCTCTTTGACAGGGAAAAGCTCTGGGGCCAACGTCCTGACTTTC; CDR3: CASSSLTGKSSGANVLTF
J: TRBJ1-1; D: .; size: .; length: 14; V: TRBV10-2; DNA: TGCGCCAGCAGGCAACCAGGGGCGAACACTGAAGCTTTCTTT; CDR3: CASRQPGANTEAFF
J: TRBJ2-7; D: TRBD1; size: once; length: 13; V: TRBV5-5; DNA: TGTGCCAGCAGCTTGAGCGGCAGGGGGGAGCAGTACTTC; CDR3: CASSLSGRGEQYF
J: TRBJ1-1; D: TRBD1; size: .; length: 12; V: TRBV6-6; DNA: TGTGCCAGCAGTTACCCGGGACAGGAAGCTTTCTTT; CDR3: CASSYPGQEAFF
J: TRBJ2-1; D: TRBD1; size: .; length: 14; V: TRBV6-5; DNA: TGTGCCAGCAGTCGAGTTAATACAGGGGGTGAGCAGTTCTTC; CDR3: CASSRVNTGGEQFF
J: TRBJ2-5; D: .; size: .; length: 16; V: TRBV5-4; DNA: TGTGCCAGCAGCTTGGCCGTGGCAGGGGTTCGAGAGACCCAGTACTTC; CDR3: CASSLAVAGVRETQYF
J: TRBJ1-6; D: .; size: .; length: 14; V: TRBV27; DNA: TGTGCCACCCGAACGGGACATTTGAATTCACCCCTCCACTTT; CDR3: CATRTGHLNSPLHF
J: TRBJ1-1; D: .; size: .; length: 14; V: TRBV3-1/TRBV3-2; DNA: TGTGCCAGCAGCCTCCTCGCGGCTAACACTGAAGCTTTCTTT; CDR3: CASSLLAANTEAFF
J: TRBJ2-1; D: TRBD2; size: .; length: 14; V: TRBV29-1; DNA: TGCAGCTCCCGGGAGGGCGGCTCCTACAATGAGCAGTTCTTC; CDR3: CSSREGGSYNEQFF
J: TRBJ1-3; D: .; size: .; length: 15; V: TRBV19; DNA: TGTGCCAGTAGTATAAGTTCCGGGTCCGGAAACACCATATATTTT; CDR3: CASSISSGSGNTIYF
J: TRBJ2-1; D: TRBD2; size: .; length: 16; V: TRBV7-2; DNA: TGTGCCAGCAGCCCTCCCGGGACTAGCGGGGAACATGAGCAGTTCTTC; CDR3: CASSPPGTSGEHEQFF
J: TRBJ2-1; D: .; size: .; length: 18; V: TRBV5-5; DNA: TGTGCCAGCAGCTTGAGGCTGCCGGGGGACTTTCTTTACAATGAGCAGTTCTTC; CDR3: CASSLRLPGDFLYNEQFF
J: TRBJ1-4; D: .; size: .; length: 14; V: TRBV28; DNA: TGTGCCAGCAGTTTGGGGGGAGGTTGGGAAAAACTGTTTTTT; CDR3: CASSLGGGWEKLFF
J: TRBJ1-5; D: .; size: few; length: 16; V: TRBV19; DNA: TGTGCCAGTAGTATAATGTCAGGGTATAGCAATCAGCCCCAGCATTTT; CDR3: CASSIMSGYSNQPQHF
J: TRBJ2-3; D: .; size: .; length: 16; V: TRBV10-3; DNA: TGTGCCATCACCGGGGGTCGGCGGGGGCGCACAGATACGCAGTATTTT; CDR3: CAITGGRRGRTDTQYF
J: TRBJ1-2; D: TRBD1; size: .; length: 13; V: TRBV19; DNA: TGTGCCAGTAGCCGGACAGGGAGTAATGGCTACACCTTC; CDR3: CASSRTGSNGYTF
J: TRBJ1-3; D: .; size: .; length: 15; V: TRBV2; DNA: TGTGCCAGCAGGGAACAGGGCTACTCTGGAAACACCATATATTTT; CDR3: CASREQGYSGNTIYF
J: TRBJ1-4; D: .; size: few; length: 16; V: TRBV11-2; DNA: TGTGCCAGCAGCTTAATGAATGCTGGGGGCTCTGTAAAACTGTTTTTT; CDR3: CASSLMNAGGSVKLFF
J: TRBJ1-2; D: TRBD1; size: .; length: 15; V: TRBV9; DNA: TGTGCCAGCAGCCGTACAGGGGAAACGACCTATGGCTACACCTTC; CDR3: CASSRTGETTYGYTF
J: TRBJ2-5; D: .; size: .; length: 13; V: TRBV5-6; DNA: TGTGCCAGCAGCCCTGTAAACCAAGAGACCCAGTACTTC; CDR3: CASSPVNQETQYF
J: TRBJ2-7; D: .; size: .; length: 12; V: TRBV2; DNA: TGTGCCAGCAGTGTCGCAGGGAATCAGCAGTACTTC; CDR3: CASSVAGNQQYF
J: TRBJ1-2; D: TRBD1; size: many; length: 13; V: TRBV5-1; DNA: TGCGCCAGCAGCTTGGGACAGGGAGTTGGCTACACCTTC; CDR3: CASSLGQGVGYTF
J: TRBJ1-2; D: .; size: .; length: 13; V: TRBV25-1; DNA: TGTGCCAGTTCTATTATGGGCTCGGGGGGCTACACCTTC; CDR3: CASSIMGSGGYTF
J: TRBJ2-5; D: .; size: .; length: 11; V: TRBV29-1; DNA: TGCAGCGCTTTATACGGAGAGACCCAGTACTTC; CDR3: CSALYGETQYF
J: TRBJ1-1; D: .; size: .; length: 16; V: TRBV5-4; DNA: TGTGCCAGCAGCGTTCTAAGGGGGGGCCTGAACACTGAAGCTTTCTTT; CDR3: CASSVLRGGLNTEAFF
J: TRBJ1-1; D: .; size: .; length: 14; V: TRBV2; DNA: TGTGCCAGCCTCGCGAGACACTCGAACACTGAAGCTTTCTTT; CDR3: CASLARHSNTEAFF
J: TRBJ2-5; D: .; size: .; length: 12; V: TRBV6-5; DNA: TGTGCCAGCCGGGACTTCCAAGAGACCCAGTACTTC; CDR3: CASRDFQETQYF
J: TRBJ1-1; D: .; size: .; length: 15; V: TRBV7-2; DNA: TGTGCCAGCAGCTTGCCCTCCGCGAGGAACACTGAAGCTTTCTTT; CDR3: CASSLPSARNTEAFF
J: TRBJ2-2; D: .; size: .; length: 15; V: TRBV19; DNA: TGTGCCAGTAGCGAGCAGGGTGGTTACACCGGGGAGCTGTTTTTT; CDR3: CASSEQGGYTGELFF
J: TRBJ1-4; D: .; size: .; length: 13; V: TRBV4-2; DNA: TGTGCCAGCAGCCAGGAACAGGCCGAAAAACTGTTTTTT; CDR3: CASSQEQAEKLFF
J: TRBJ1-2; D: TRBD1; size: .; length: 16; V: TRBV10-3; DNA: TGTGCCATCAGCCCTGAGGACAGGGGGCAAAACTATGGCTACACCTTC; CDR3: CAISPEDRGQNYGYTF
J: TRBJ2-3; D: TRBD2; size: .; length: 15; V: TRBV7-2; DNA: TGTGCCAGCAGCCCCCCGGGGGGGCGTGGAGATACGCAGTATTTT; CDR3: CASSPPGGRGDTQYF
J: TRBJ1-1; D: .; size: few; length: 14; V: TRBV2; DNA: TGTGCCAGCAGTGGAGGCCACTTGAACACTGAAGCTTTCTTT; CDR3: CASSGGHLNTEAFF
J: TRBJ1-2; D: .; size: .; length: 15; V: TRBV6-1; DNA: TGTGCCAGCAGTGAAGCGGGGGCAGTGAACTATGGCTACACCTTC; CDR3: CASSEAGAVNYGYTF
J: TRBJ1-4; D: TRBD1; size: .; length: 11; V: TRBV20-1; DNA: TGCAGTGCCCGGACAGGAGAAAAACTGTTTTTT; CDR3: CSARTGEKLFF
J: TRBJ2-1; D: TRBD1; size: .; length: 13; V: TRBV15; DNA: TGTGCCACCAGCCCCCACAGGGGCTATGAGCAGTTCTTC; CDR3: CATSPHRGYEQFF
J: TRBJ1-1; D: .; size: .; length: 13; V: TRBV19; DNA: TGTGCCAGTAGTATAGAGCAGGGCCTGGGGGCTTTCTTT; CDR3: CASSIEQGLGAFF
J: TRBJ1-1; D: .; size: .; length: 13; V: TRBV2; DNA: TGTGCCAGCAGTCAGGGAATGAACACTGAAGCTTTCTTT; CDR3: CASSQGMNTEAFF
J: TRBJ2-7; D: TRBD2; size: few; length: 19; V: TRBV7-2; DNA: TGTGCCAGCAGCTTAGAGTCTAGCGGGGGGCGCGTGGGTAGGGACGAGCAGTACTTC; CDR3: CASSLESSGGRVGRDEQYF
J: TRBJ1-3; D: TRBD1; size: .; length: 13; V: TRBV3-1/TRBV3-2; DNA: TGTGCCAGCAGCCCAGGACAGGGACACACCATATATTTT; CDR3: CASSPGQGHTIYF
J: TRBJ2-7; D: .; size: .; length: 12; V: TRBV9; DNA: TGTGCCAGCAGCGCCCAGGGCTACGAGCAGTACTTC; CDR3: CASSAQGYEQYF
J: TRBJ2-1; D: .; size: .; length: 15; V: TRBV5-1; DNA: TGCGCCAGCAGCTTGGCCGGGACACCCTATGATGAGCAGTTCTTC; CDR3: CASSLAGTPYDEQFF
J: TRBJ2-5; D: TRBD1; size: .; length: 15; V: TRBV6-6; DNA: TGTGCCAGCAGTGGACAGGGCCTCGGGGCAGAGACCCAGTACTTC; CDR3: CASSGQGLGAETQYF
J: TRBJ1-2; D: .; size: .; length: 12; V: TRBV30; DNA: TGTGCCTGGAGTTTCAATAACTATGGCTACACCTTC; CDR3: CAWSFNNYGYTF
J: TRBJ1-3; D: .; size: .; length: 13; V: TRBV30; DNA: TGTGCCTGGGGATCAGGATCAGGAAACACCATATATTTT; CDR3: CAWGSGSGNTIYF
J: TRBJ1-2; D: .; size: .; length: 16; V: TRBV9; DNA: TGTGCCAGCAGCGTAGGGGCCGAGGCCGGACTCTATGGCTACACCTTC; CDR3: CASSVGAEAGLYGYTF
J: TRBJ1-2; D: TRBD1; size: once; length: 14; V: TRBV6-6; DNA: TGTGCCAGCATACGGACAGGGGACGTTTATGGCTACACCTTC; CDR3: CASIRTGDVYGYTF
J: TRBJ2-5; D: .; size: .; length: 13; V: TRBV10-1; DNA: TGCGCCAGCAGTCGGACAGTCCAAGAGACCCAGTACTTC; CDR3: CASSRTVQETQYF
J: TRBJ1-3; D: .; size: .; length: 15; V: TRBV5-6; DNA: TGTGCCAGCAGGTTGGGCGCTAGCTCTGGAAACACCATATATTTT; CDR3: CASRLGASSGNTIYF
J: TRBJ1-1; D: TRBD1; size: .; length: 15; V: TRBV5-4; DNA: TGTGCCAGCAGCCCGCTACAGGGGACGAACACTGAAGCTTTCTTT; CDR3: CASSPLQGTNTEAFF
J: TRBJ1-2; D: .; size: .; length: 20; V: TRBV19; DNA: TGTGCCAGTAGTATTTCCCCTTTTGGAGCAATAAACACGGCTAACTATGGCTACACCTTC; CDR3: CASSISPFGAINTANYGYTF